The subject of this entry is one T cell receptor beta chain. Using immunoSEQ multiplex PCR, the repertoire was profiled, and TCRdb retains in-frame clones only, with some absent. This table holds 70,000 to 80,000 clones, just under 95% found once. Trimming shortened V by 6 bases and J by 5 bases, and 14 bases separated the two germline ends. This CDR3 region has 15 residues. Germline V gene sequence: CDR1 MNHNY, CDR2 SVGAGI (reference sequence). The sample is drawn from a study of T cell changes during pregnancy in multiple sclerosis. The rearrangement uses TRBV6-6 and TRBJ1-6, with D unclear. This TCR came from a female donor with multiple sclerosis, enrolled in a pregnancy study. Here the sequenced sample was peripheral blood, taken in the first trimester of pregnancy. The CDR3 loop reads CASSPGLVDNSPLHF. The CDR3 DNA is TGTGCCAGCAGCCCCGGTTTGGTGGATAATTCACCCCTCCACTTT.